A selection of T cell receptor beta chains follows, all from one sample in a study of blood T cell repertoires in COVID-19. Some clones are missing from TCRdb's copy, which holds only in-frame ones; the method was immunoSEQ multiplex PCR. The table lists 330,000 or so clones, about nine tenths of them singletons. Sequenced input: peripheral blood. These receptor sequences come from a man aged 30 to 39 with COVID-19, enrolled during active disease. CDR3s include the opening cysteine and the closing phenylalanine or tryptophan. D genes are given only for firm matches. Clone size is stated in some rows and not others, as once, few, many or a class when expanded.

size: -
D: -
V: TRBV6-1
J: TRBJ2-7
DNA: TGTGCCAGCAGTGAGTTTACTGGGCAGTACTTC
CDR3: CASSEFTGQYF

size: -
D: -
V: TRBV28
J: TRBJ1-1
DNA: TGTGCCAGCAGTCCGAGGGTAAACACTGAAGCTTTCTTT
CDR3: CASSPRVNTEAFF

size: -
D: TRBD1
V: TRBV20-1
J: TRBJ1-5
DNA: TGCAGTGCTAGTTTCGCAGGGACAGGGAATCAGCCCCAGCATTTT
CDR3: CSASFAGTGNQPQHF

size: -
D: TRBD1
V: TRBV7-2
J: TRBJ1-4
DNA: TGTGCCAGCAGCCCACGGACAGGGACATGGGAAAAACTGTTTTTT
CDR3: CASSPRTGTWEKLFF

size: -
D: TRBD1
V: TRBV18
J: TRBJ2-7
DNA: TGTGCCAGCTCCCTCACAGGGGTTCAGGTCTACGAGCAGTACTTC
CDR3: CASSLTGVQVYEQYF

size: few
D: -
V: TRBV19
J: TRBJ2-7
DNA: TGTGCCAGTAGTATGGGGCTAGGGAATTTATACGAGCAGTACTTC
CDR3: CASSMGLGNLYEQYF

size: -
D: TRBD1
V: TRBV6-1
J: TRBJ1-4
DNA: TGTGCCAGCAGACTGGGACAGGGTGTTCGTGAAAAACTGTTTTTT
CDR3: CASRLGQGVREKLFF

size: -
D: -
V: TRBV5-1
J: TRBJ2-1
DNA: TGCGCCAGCAGCTTGGCCAGGATCTCCTCCTACAATGAGCAGTTCTTC
CDR3: CASSLARISSYNEQFF

size: -
D: TRBD1
V: TRBV6-5
J: TRBJ1-1
DNA: TGTGCCAGCAGGACCGGCGGGACAGGGGTCACTGAAGCTTTCTTT
CDR3: CASRTGGTGVTEAFF

size: -
D: -
V: TRBV19
J: TRBJ1-2
DNA: TGTGCCAGTAGTCCCCTAACAGCGGATGGCTACACCTTC
CDR3: CASSPLTADGYTF